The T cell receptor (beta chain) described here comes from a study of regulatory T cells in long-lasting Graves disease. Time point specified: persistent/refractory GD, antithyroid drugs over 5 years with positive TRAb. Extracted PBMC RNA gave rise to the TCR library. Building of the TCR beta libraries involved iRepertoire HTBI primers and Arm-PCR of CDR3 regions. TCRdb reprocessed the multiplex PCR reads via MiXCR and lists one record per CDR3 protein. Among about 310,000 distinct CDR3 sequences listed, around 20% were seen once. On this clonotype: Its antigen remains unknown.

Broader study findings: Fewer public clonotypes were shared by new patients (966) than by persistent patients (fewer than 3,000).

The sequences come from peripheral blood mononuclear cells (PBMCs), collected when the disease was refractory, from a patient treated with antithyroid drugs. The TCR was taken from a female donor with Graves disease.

The CDR3 sequence is CASSHSGLFEQYF. CDR3 coding DNA: TGTGCCAGCTCTCACAGCGGGCTTTTTGAGCAGTACTTC. The chain uses TRBV7-2 and TRBJ2-7, with D possibly matching TRBD2 (6 bases). Trimming cost V 8 bases and J 7 bases, with 18 bases left between them. The CDR3 is 13 amino acids. Germline values: CDR1 SGHTA, CDR2 FQGNSA.